This T cell receptor (beta chain) stems from a study of T-cell reconstitution after alpha-beta-depleted transplantation in children. With regard to this clonotype: The antigen remains unidentified.

Study conclusions and caveats: It was reported that alpha-beta T cells came from several hundred expanded graft clones (about two months after transplant). Fresh T-cell production supplied most of the T-cell counts and diversity seen one year after transplant.

The CDR3 contains 15 residues. Looked up from germline, CDR1 is WNHNN and CDR2 is SYGVQD (reference sequence). V was pared by 8 bases and J by 0 bases, with 17 bases between. For TCRbeta, the library was prepared with unique molecular identifiers. TCRdb reprocessed the PCR reads with MiXCR, giving one entry per CDR3 protein. Of approximately 500,000 distinct CDR3 sequences in the sample, roughly a tenth were seen once. The chain carries TRBV10-1 and TRBJ2-7; D possibly corresponds to TRBD1 (5 bases). The sequence was collected from a child under 10 years old with inherited bone marrow failure, due to receive a stem cell transplant. The specimen was PBMCs, collected before TCRalphabeta/CD19-depleted stem cell transplant. The CDR3 here is CASHIRGHSSYEQYF. The CDR3 DNA reads TGCGCCAGCCACATAAGGGGCCACAGCTCCTACGAGCAGTACTTC.